This T cell receptor (beta chain) was sequenced for a study of shared clonotypes between healthy human individuals. The unsorted PBMC replicate PCRs were performed with about 300 ng DNA, roughly 30,000 T cell genomes. What was sequenced on ten immunoSEQ deep assay plates was unsorted PBMC DNA. In the source study's methods: ImmunoSEQ junction-only sequences lacked quality scores, so their filtering differed. The method was immunoSEQ multiplex PCR; TCRdb's version includes in-frame clones alone and lacks a portion of them. The DNA gave D and trimming, while V, J and clone size come from that table. In the table there are nearly 500,000 clones, about 82% of which are singletons. This CDR3 contains 12 residues. V was cut by 2 bases and J by 6 bases, with 5 bases left in between. Germline CDR1 and CDR2: SGHAT and FQNNGV.

V gene TRBV11-2 combines with J gene TRBJ2-1; unclear D gene. This receptor was obtained from a woman between 40 and 50 years old in good health. Some clones in this sample may be carry-over from other donors' samples. The sample was PBMCs. The DNA for the CDR3 is TGTGCCAGCAGCTTAAGCCTCAATGAGCAGTTCTTC. As protein: CASSLSLNEQFF.